Detailed here is one T cell receptor beta chain. The CDR3 is made up of 17 amino acids. Germline CDR1 reads MDHEN; CDR2 reads SYDVKM. V dropped 3 bases and J dropped 4; count of bases not matched to a gene: 8. The record originates from a study of blood T cells in healthy people across ages. PCR was performed a second time for about 7 to 12 cycles using a sample-barcoded 5' primer and a J-beta primer mix. TCRdb redid the calling of the 5' RACE reads with MiXCR, one entry per CDR3 protein. This table holds about 1.6 million distinct CDR3 sequences, about 32% found once. V usage is TRBV28 and J usage is TRBJ2-6; TRBD1 matches at 8 bases. The sequence derives from a woman in her twenties or thirties in good health. Sequencing input: blood. CDR3 residues: CASSFRTGYKGANVLTF. CDR3 coding DNA: TGTGCCAGCAGTTTCCGGACAGGGTATAAGGGGGCCAACGTCCTGACTTTC. The variable domain in full, completed from reference TRBV28 and TRBJ2-6, reads DVKVTQSSRYLVKRTGEKVFLECVQDMDHENMFWYRQDPGLGLRLIYFSYDVKMKEKGDIPEGYSVSREKKERFSLILESASTNQTSMYLCASSFRTGYKGANVLTFGAGSRLTVL.